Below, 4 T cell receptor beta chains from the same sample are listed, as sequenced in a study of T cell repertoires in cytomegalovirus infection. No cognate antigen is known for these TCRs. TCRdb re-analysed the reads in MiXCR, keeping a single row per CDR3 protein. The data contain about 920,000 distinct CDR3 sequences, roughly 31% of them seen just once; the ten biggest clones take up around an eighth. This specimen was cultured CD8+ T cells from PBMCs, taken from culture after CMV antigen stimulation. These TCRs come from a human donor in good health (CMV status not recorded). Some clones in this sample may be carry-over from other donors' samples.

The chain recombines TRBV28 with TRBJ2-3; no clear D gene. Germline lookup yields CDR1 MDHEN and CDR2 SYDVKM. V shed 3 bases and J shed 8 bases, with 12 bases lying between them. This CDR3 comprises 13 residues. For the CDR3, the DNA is TGTGCCAGCAGTTTCTCGACCAGAGGTACGCAGTATTTT. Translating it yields CASSFSTRGTQYF.

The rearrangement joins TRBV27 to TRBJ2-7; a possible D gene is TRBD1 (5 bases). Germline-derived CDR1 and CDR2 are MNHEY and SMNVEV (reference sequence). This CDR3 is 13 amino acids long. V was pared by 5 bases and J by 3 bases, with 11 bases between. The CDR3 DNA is TGTGCCAGCAGTCCAGGGTCACACTACGAGCAGTACTTC. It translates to CASSPGSHYEQYF.

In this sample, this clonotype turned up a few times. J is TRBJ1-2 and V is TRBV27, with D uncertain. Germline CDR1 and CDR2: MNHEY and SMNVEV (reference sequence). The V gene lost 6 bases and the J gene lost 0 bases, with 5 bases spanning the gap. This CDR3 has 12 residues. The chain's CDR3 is CASSSSNYGYTF. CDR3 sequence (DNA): TGTGCCAGCAGCTCCTCTAACTATGGCTACACCTTC.

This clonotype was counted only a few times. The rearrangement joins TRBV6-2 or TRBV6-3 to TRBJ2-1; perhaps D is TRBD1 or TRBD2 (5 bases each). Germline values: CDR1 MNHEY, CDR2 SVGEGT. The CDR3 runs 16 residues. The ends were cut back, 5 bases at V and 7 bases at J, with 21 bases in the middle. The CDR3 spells CASSRDRDPGLNEQFF. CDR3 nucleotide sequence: TGTGCCAGCAGTAGAGACCGGGACCCGGGGTTAAATGAGCAGTTCTTC.